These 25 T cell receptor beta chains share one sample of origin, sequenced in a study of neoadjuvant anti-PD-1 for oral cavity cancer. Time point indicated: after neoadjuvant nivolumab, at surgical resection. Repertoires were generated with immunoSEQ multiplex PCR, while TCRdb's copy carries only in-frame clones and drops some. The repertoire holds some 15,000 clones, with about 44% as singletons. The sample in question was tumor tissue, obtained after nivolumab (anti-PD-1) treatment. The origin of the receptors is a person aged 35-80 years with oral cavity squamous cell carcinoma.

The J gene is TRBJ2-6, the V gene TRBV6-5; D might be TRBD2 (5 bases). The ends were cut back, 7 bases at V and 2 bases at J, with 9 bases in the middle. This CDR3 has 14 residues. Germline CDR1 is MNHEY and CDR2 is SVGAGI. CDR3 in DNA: TGTGCCAGCAAATCGAGGGCTGGGGCCAACGTCCTGACTTTC. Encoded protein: CASKSRAGANVLTF.

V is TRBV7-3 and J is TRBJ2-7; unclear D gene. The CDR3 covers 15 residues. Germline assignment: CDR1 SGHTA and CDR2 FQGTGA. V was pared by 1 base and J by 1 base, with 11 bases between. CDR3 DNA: TGTGCCAGCAGCTTAAATTCGGAAGGATCCTACGAGCAGTACTTC. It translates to CASSLNSEGSYEQYF.

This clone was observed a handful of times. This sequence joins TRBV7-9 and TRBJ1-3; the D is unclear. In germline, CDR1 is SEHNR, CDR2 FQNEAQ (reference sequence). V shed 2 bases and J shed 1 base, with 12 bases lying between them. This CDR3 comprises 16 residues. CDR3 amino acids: CASSLLRRSSGNTIYF. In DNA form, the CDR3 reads TGTGCCAGCAGCTTACTTAGGCGTTCATCTGGAAACACCATATATTTT.

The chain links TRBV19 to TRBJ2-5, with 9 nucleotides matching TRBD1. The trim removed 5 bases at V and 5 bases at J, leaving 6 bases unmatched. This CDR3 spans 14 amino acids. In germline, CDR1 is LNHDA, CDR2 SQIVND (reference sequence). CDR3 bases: TGTGCCAGTAGTCCTCGGACAGGGGTCGAGACCCAGTACTTC. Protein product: CASSPRTGVETQYF.

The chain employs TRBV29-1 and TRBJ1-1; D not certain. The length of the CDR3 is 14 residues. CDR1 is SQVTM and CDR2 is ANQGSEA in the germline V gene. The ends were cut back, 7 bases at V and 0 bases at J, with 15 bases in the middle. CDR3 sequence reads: CSASFGQLNTEAFF. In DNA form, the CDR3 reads TGCAGCGCCTCTTTTGGGCAGTTGAACACTGAAGCTTTCTTT.

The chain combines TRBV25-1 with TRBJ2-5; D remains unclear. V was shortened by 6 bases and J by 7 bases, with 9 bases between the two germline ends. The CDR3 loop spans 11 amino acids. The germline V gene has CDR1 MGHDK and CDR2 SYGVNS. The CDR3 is CASSPGRTQYF. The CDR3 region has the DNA TGTGCCAGCAGCCCCGGCCGGACCCAGTACTTC. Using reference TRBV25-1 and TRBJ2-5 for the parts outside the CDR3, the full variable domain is EADIYQTPRYLVIGTGKKITLECSQTMGHDKMYWYQQDPGMELHLIHYSYGVNSTEKGDLSSESTVSRIRTEHFPLTLESARPSHTSQYLCASSPGRTQYFGPGTRLLVL.

For the CDR3, the DNA is TGTGCCAGCAGCCTGGACAGTTTCAACTATGGCTACACCTTC. This translates into CASSLDSFNYGYTF. V usage is TRBV14 and J usage is TRBJ1-2, with D possibly matching TRBD1 (6 bases). The V and J ends lost 4 bases and 2 bases respectively, with 11 bases between them. CDR1 and CDR2 (germline): SGHDN, FVKESK. This CDR3 is built from 14 residues. Based on the CDR3 plus reference TRBV14 and TRBJ1-2, the full variable domain is EAGVTQFPSHSVIEKGQTVTLRCDPISGHDNLYWYRRVMGKEIKFLLHFVKESKQDESGMPNNRFLAERTGGTYSTLKVQPAELEDSGVYFCASSLDSFNYGYTFGSGTRLTVV.

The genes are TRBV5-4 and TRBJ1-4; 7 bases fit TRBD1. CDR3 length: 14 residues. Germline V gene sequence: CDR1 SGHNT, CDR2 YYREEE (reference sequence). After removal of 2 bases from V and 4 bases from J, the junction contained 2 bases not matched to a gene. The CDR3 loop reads CASSFTGVNEKLFF. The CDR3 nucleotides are TGTGCCAGCAGCTTCACAGGGGTTAATGAAAAACTGTTTTTT.

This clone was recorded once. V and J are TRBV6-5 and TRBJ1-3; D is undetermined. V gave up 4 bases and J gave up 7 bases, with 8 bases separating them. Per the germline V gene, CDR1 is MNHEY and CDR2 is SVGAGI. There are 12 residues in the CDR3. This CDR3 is CASSSVTNTIYF. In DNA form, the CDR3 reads TGTGCCAGCAGTTCTGTAACTAACACCATATATTTT.

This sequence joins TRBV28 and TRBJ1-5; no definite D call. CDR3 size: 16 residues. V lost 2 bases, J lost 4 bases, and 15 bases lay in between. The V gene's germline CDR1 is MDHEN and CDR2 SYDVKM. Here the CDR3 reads CASSLLSWKTNQPQHF. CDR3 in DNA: TGTGCCAGCAGTTTACTCAGCTGGAAGACTAATCAGCCCCAGCATTTT.

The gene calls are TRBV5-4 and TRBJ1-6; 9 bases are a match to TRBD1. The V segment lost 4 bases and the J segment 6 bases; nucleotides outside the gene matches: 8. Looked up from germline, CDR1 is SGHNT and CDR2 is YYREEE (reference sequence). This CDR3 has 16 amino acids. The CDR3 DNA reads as TGTGCCAGCAGCGGAGGGACAGGGAAAATTAATTCACCCCTCCACTTT. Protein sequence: CASSGGTGKINSPLHF.

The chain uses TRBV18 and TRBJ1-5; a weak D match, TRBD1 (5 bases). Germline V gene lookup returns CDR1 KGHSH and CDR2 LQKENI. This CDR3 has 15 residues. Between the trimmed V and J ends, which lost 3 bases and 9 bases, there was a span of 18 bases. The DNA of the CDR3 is TGTGCCAGCTCACCTCGGGACGGGTCAGAGGGGCCCCAGCATTTT. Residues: CASSPRDGSEGPQHF.

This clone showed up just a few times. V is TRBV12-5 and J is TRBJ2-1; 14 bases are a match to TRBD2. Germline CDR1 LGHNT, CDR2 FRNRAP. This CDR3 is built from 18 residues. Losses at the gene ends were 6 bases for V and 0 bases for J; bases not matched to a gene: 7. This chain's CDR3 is CASGKTGLAGGSYNEQFF. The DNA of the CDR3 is TGTGCTAGTGGGAAAACTGGACTAGCGGGGGGCTCCTACAATGAGCAGTTCTTC.

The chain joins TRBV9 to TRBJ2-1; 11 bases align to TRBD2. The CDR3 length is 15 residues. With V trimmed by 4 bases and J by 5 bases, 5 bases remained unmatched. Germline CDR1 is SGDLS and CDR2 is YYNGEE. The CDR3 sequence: CASSPRLAGHNEQFF. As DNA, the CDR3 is TGTGCCAGCAGCCCCCGACTAGCGGGGCACAATGAGCAGTTCTTC. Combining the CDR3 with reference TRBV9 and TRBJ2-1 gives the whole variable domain DSGVTQTPKHLITATGQRVTLRCSPRSGDLSVYWYQQSLDQGLQFLIQYYNGEERAKGNILERFSAQQFPDLHSELNLSSLELGDSALYFCASSPRLAGHNEQFFGPGTRLTVL.

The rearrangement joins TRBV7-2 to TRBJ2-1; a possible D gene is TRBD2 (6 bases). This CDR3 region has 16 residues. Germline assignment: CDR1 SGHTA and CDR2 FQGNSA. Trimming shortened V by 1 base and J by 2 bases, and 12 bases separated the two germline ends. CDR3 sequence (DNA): TGTGCCAGCAGCTTAGTTGGGGGGAGAGCCTACAATGAGCAGTTCTTC. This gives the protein CASSLVGGRAYNEQFF.

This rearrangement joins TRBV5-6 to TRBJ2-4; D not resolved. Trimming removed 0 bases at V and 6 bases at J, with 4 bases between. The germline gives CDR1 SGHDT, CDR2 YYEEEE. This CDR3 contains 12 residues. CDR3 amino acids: CASSLARNIQYF. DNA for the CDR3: TGTGCCAGCAGCTTGGCTAGAAACATTCAGTACTTC.

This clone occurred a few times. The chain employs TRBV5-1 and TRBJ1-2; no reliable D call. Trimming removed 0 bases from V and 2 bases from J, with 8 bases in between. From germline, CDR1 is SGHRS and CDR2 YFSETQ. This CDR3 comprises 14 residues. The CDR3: CASSLEAANYGYTF. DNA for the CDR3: TGCGCCAGCAGCTTGGAGGCGGCCAACTATGGCTACACCTTC.

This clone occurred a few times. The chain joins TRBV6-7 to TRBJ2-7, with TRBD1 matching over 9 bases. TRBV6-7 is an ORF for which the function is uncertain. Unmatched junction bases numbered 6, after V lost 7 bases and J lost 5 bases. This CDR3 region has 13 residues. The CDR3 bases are TGTGCCAGCAACGGACAGGGGCGGAACGAGCAGTACTTC. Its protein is CASNGQGRNEQYF.

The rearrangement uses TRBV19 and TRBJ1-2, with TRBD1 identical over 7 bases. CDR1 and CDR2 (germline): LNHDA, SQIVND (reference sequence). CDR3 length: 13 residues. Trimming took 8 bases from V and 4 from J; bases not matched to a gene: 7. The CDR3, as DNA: TGTGCCAGTCACGGGACAGACACCTATGGCTACACCTTC. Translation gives CASHGTDTYGYTF.

The CDR3 region is CASGLTDRIGGYTF. CDR3 coding DNA: TGTGCTAGTGGCCTTACAGACAGAATCGGTGGCTACACCTTC. The chain carries TRBV12-5 and TRBJ1-2, with D possibly TRBD1 on 5 matching bases. This CDR3 contains 14 residues. With 6 bases removed from V and 7 bases from J, the gap between germline ends came to 18 bases. The germline V gene encodes CDR1 LGHNT and CDR2 FRNRAP.

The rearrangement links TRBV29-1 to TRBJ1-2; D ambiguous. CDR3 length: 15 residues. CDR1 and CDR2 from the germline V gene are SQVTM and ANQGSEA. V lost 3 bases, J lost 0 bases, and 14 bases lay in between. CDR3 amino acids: CSVDSGTSTNYGYTF. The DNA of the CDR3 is TGCAGCGTTGATTCAGGTACAAGCACTAACTATGGCTACACCTTC.

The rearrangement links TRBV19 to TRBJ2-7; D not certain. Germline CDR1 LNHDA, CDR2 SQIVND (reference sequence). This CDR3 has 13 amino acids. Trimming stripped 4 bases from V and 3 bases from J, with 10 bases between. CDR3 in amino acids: CASSKAANYEQYF. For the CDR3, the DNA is TGTGCCAGTAGTAAGGCAGCCAACTACGAGCAGTACTTC.

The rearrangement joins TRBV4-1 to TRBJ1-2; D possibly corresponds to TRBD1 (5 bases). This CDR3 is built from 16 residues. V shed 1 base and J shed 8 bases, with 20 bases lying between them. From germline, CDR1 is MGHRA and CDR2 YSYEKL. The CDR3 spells CASSQAGGMAAGGYTF. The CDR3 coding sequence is TGCGCCAGCAGCCAAGCGGGGGGGATGGCAGCAGGAGGCTACACCTTC.

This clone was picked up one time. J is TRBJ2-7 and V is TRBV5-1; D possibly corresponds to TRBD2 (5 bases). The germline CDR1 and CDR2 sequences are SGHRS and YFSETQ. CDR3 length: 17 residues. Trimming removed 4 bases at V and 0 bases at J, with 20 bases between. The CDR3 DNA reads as TGCGCCAGCAGCGAGGGAAACAACAACCCAAGCTCCTACGAGCAGTACTTC. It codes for CASSEGNNNPSSYEQYF.

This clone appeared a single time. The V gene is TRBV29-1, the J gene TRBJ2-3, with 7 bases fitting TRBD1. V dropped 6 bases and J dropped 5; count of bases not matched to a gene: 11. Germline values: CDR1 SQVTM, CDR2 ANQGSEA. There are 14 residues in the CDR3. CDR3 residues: CSVGQGQLRDTQYF. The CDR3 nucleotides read TGCAGCGTGGGCCAGGGACAGCTACGAGATACGCAGTATTTT.